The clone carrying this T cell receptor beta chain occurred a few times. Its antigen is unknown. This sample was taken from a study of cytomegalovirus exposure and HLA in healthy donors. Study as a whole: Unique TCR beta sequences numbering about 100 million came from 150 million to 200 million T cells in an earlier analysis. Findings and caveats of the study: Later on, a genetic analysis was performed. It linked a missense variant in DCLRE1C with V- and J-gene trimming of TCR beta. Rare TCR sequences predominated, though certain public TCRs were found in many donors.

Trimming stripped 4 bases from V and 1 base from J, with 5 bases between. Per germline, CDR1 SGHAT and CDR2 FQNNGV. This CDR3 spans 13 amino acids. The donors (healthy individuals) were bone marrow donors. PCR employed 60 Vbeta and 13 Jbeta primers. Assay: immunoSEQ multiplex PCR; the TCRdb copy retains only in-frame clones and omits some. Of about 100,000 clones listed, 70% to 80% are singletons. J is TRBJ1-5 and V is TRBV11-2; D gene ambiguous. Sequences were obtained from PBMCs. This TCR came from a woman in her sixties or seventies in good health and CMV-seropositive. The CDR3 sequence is CASSYQSNQPQHF. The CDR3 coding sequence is TGTGCCAGCAGCTATCAGAGCAATCAGCCCCAGCATTTT.